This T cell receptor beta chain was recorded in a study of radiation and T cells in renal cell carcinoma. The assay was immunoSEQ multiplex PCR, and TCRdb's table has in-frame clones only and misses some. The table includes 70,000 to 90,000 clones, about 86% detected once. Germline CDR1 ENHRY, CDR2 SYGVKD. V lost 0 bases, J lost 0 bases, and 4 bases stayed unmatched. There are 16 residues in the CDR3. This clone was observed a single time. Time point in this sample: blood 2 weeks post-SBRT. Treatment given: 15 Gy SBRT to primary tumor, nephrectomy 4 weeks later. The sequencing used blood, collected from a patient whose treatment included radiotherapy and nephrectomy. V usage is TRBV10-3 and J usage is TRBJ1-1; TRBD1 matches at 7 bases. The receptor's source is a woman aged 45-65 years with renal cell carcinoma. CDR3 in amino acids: CAISESDDRVNTEAFF. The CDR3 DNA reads TGTGCCATCAGTGAGTCTGATGACAGGGTGAACACTGAAGCTTTCTTT.